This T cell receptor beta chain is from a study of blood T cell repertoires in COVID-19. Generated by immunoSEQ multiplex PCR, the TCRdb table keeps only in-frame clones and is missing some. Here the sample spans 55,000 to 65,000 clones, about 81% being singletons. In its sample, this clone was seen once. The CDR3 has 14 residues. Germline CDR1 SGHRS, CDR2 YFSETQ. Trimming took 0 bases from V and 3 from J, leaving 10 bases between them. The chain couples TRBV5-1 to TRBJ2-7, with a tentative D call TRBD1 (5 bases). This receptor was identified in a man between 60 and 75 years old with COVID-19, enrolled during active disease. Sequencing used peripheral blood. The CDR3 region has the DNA TGCGCCAGCAGCTTGGATTGGGGCGGCTACGAGCAGTACTTC. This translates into CASSLDWGGYEQYF.